These T cell receptor beta chains were read from a single sample in a study of cytomegalovirus exposure and HLA in healthy donors. Sequenced by immunoSEQ multiplex PCR; TCRdb stores in-frame clones only, minus some. The sample lists around 130,000 clones, around 83% occurring once. The sequencing sample was made of PBMCs. The receptors stem from a woman aged 18-29 years in good health and CMV-seropositive. The CDR3 runs from the conserved cysteine through the conserved F or W. The order of the fields is CDR3 length, J gene, V gene, D gene, clone size, CDR3 DNA, CDR3 protein. The D gene is left open where the match is weak. Size is omitted from some rows. Given values are once, few, many or a class for expanded clones.

cdr3_length: 16
j_call: TRBJ2-7
v_call: TRBV18
d_call: -
clone_size: -
cdr3_nt: TGTGCCAGCTCACCACCGGGGGCGGTGGGGACCTACGAGCAGTACTTC
cdr3_aa: CASSPPGAVGTYEQYF

cdr3_length: 14
j_call: TRBJ1-1
v_call: TRBV7-6
d_call: -
clone_size: -
cdr3_nt: TGTGCCAGCAGCCCCGGACGGACAAACAAAGAAGCTTTCTTT
cdr3_aa: CASSPGRTNKEAFF

cdr3_length: 12
j_call: TRBJ1-1
v_call: TRBV2
d_call: -
clone_size: -
cdr3_nt: TGTGCCAGCAGAGTAGGGCGGGCTGAAGCTTTCTTT
cdr3_aa: CASRVGRAEAFF

cdr3_length: 15
j_call: TRBJ1-1
v_call: TRBV27
d_call: -
clone_size: -
cdr3_nt: TGTGCCAGCAATACTCTGAGGGGGAGGAACACTGAAGCTTTCTTT
cdr3_aa: CASNTLRGRNTEAFF

cdr3_length: 15
j_call: TRBJ1-2
v_call: TRBV11-2
d_call: -
clone_size: -
cdr3_nt: TGTGCCAGCAGTCCCTCTAGCTGGGTCGGGGATGGCTACACCTTC
cdr3_aa: CASSPSSWVGDGYTF

cdr3_length: 11
j_call: TRBJ2-7
v_call: TRBV27
d_call: -
clone_size: -
cdr3_nt: TGTGCCAGCAAAGGGGGAGGGGAGCAGTACTTC
cdr3_aa: CASKGGGEQYF

cdr3_length: 14
j_call: TRBJ2-2
v_call: TRBV25-1
d_call: TRBD1
clone_size: -
cdr3_nt: TGTGCCAGCAGCTGGACAGGGGACACCGGGGAGCTGTTTTTT
cdr3_aa: CASSWTGDTGELFF

cdr3_length: 12
j_call: TRBJ2-3
v_call: TRBV25-1
d_call: -
clone_size: -
cdr3_nt: TGTGCCAGCAGCCGGAGGGCAGATACGCAGTATTTT
cdr3_aa: CASSRRADTQYF

cdr3_length: 15
j_call: TRBJ2-3
v_call: TRBV27
d_call: -
clone_size: few
cdr3_nt: TGTGCCAGCAGTTTTGTAGCAGGGTACACAGATACGCAGTATTTT
cdr3_aa: CASSFVAGYTDTQYF

cdr3_length: 14
j_call: TRBJ1-1
v_call: TRBV6-5
d_call: -
clone_size: once
cdr3_nt: TGTGCCAGCAGTTACGCCCCGGGACAAAGCAAAGCTTTCTTT
cdr3_aa: CASSYAPGQSKAFF

cdr3_length: 14
j_call: TRBJ2-7
v_call: TRBV28
d_call: TRBD2
clone_size: few
cdr3_nt: TGTGCCAGCCTTGAACCGGGAGGAGGCTACGAGCAGTACTTC
cdr3_aa: CASLEPGGGYEQYF

cdr3_length: 13
j_call: TRBJ2-5
v_call: TRBV2
d_call: TRBD1
clone_size: -
cdr3_nt: TGTGCCAACCGACAGGGCGGGCAAGAGACCCAGTACTTC
cdr3_aa: CANRQGGQETQYF

cdr3_length: 16
j_call: TRBJ2-3
v_call: TRBV25-1
d_call: TRBD1
clone_size: -
cdr3_nt: TGTGCCAGCAGTGATGGACAGGGCCTCCTCACAGATACGCAGTATTTT
cdr3_aa: CASSDGQGLLTDTQYF

cdr3_length: 17
j_call: TRBJ2-2
v_call: TRBV4-1
d_call: TRBD2
clone_size: -
cdr3_nt: TGCGCCAGCAGCCAAGATCGTCTAGCGGGGGGGGCTGGGGAGCTGTTTTTT
cdr3_aa: CASSQDRLAGGAGELFF